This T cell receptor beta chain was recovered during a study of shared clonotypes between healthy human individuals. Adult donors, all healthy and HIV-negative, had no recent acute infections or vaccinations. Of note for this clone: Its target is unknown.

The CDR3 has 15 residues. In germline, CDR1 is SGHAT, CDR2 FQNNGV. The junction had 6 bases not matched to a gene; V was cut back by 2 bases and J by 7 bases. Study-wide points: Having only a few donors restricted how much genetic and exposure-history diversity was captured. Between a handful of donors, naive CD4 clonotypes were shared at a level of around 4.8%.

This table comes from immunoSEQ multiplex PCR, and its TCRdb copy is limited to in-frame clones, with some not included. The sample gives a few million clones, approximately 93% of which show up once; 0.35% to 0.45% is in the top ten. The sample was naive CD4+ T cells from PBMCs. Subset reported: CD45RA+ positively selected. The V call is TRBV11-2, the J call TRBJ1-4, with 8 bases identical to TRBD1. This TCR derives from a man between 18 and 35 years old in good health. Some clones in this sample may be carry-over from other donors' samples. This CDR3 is CASSLYGTGPEKLFF. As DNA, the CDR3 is TGTGCCAGCAGCTTATATGGGACAGGACCTGAAAAACTGTTTTTT.